The T cell receptor beta chain under discussion was sequenced for a study of cytomegalovirus exposure and HLA in healthy donors. Background on the study: When 398 donors were genotyped, roughly 82% of them were found to fall in the Caucasian-associated ancestry cluster.

The PCR made use of 60 Vbeta and 13 Jbeta primers. Some clones are missing from TCRdb's copy, which holds only in-frame ones; the method was immunoSEQ multiplex PCR. The sample carries 100,000 or so clones, 60% to 85% recorded once. The CDR3 runs 16 residues. In germline, CDR1 is SEHNR, CDR2 FQNEAQ (reference sequence). V was clipped by 5 bases and J by 0 bases, with 14 bases between them. This sequence was found in a female donor in good health and CMV-seropositive. This chain links TRBV7-9 with TRBJ2-1, with TRBD2 as a possible D gene (6 bases). Sequenced: PBMCs. CDR3 nucleotides: TGTGCCAGCAGCCGGACTACCACGAGCTCCTACAATGAGCAGTTCTTC. Its translation is CASSRTTTSSYNEQFF. The full variable domain, completed using reference TRBV7-9 and TRBJ2-1, is DTGVSQNPRHKITKRGQNVTFRCDPISEHNRLYWYRQTLGQGPEFLTYFQNEAQLEKSRLLSDRFSAERPKGSFSTLEIQRTEQGDSAMYLCASSRTTTSSYNEQFFGPGTRLTVL.